Sequencing of this T cell receptor (beta chain) was carried out in a study of shared clonotypes between healthy human individuals. Assay used: immunoSEQ multiplex PCR; TCRdb lists only in-frame clones, some missing. Of hundreds of thousands of clones in the sample, 74% were seen once. Input material: memory CD4+ T cells sorted from blood. Subset: CD45RA-negative fraction. This sequence originates from a woman in her twenties or thirties in good health.

CDR3 loop: CSVAYRNTEAFF. CDR3 DNA: TGCAGCGTTGCGTATAGGAACACTGAAGCTTTCTTT. This sequence joins TRBV29-1 and TRBJ1-1; D is unresolved. The CDR3 contains 12 residues. Germline lookup yields CDR1 SQVTM and CDR2 ANQGSEA. The V and J ends lost 4 bases and 1 base respectively, with 7 bases between them.